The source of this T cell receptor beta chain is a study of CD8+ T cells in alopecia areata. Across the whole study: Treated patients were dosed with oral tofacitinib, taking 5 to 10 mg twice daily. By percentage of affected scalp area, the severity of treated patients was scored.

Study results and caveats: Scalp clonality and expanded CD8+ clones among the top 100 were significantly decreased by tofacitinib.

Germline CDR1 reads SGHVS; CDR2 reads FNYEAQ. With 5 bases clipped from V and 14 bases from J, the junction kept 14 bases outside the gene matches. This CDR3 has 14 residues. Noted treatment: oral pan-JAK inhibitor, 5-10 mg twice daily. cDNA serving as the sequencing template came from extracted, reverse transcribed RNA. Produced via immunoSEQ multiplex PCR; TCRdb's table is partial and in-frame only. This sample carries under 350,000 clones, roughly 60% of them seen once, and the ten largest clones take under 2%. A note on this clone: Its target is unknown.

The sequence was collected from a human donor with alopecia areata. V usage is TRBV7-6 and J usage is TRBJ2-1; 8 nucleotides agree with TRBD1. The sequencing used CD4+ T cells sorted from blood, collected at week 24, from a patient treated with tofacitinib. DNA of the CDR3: TGTGCCAGCAGCCCCTCATACGGACAGGGCCGAGAGTTCTTC. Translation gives CASSPSYGQGREFF. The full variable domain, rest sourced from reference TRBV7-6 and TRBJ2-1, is GAGVSQSPRYKVTKRGQDVALRCDPISGHVSLYWYRQALGQGPEFLTYFNYEAQQDKSGLPNDRFSAERPEGSISTLTIQRTEQRDSAMYRCASSPSYGQGREFFGPGTRLTVL.